The TCR beta chain described here comes from a study of metastatic and nonmetastatic thyroid tumors (dated by TCRdb to 2018 to 2020). At the level of the whole study: The researchers compared repertoires between peripheral blood samples and tumor or nodule tissue samples from patients with malignant or benign thyroid disease.

As to this clone: Its antigen is unknown. No base-level quality is on record; no much larger clone is a single base apart.

The library was built by means of PCR. TCRdb names Illumina HiSeq 4000 as the instrument used. High-throughput sequencing was used to profile the TCR beta-chain CDR3 region of every patient. As for the authors' bioinformatics: The researchers built a classifier to tell apart papillary thyroid cancer patients with distant metastasis, based on CDR3 differences among clinicopathological groups. To measure repertoire diversity the researchers used the Shannon index, while the Morisita-Horn index served to gauge how similar the tumor and blood repertoires were. TCRdb passed the public sequencing reads through fastp at Q25 and MiXCR, retaining productive beta sequences. TCRdb's processing, not the authors', yielded these V and J calls. In all, the sample holds several thousand clones, and roughly 25% of those were seen once. Together, the top ten hold approximately 10% of the sample. Overall study outcomes, separate from this receptor: TCR beta diversity was reported as significantly higher in malignant tumors than in benign nodules, in both blood and tumor samples.

Before undergoing thyroid surgery, none of the patients had been given any kind of treatment. Using T-cell receptor beta sequencing, the researchers looked back retrospectively at clinical samples from patients, gathered between about 2011 and 2018. The CDR3 runs 15 amino acids, cysteine and phenylalanine included. Left in the record is the CDR3 DNA by itself, 45 bases read in frame from the first base. As encoded in the germline V gene, CDR1 is SNHLY while CDR2 is FYNNEI. V was cut back by 7 bases and J by 6 bases, leaving a gap of 18 bases between them. This TCR came from a male donor with papillary thyroid cancer or a benign thyroid nodule (not recorded which). Some clones in this sample may be carry-over from other donors' samples. The chain employs TRBV2 and TRBJ1-4; the D segment could be TRBD1, given 5 matching bases. The material sequenced was adjacent normal tissue. The nucleotide sequence is TGTGCCAGCACCACGGGATGGGGGGGGTATGAAAAACTGTTTTTT. It codes for CASTTGWGGYEKLFF.